The rows below give T cell receptor beta chains drawn from one sample of a study of T cells in Graves' hyperthyroidism and ophthalmopathy. TCRdb analysed the multiplex PCR reads with MiXCR anew, one entry per CDR3 protein. The table shows a few hundred thousand distinct CDR3 sequences, with more than 15% occurring only once. The sequencing input was blood. All receptors come from a woman aged 25 to 39 with Graves' hyperthyroidism. The CDR3 runs from the conserved cysteine through the conserved F or W. A D gene is named only where the DNA matches it firmly. A clone size is listed for some rows: how often the clone was seen (once, few, many), or a class if it is expanded.

clone_size: many; cdr3_length: 15; j_call: TRBJ2-2; d_call: -; v_call: TRBV2; cdr3_nt: TGTGCCAGCCGGCTCCGGGAGACGGACACCGGGGAGCTGTTTTTT; cdr3_aa: CASRLRETDTGELFF
clone_size: few; cdr3_length: 13; j_call: TRBJ2-3; d_call: TRBD2; v_call: TRBV19; cdr3_nt: TGTGCCAGTATTATGAGGCGGGAGTGGGCGCAGTATTTT; cdr3_aa: CASIMRREWAQYF
clone_size: few; cdr3_length: 15; j_call: TRBJ2-2; d_call: TRBD2; v_call: TRBV5-1; cdr3_nt: TGCGCCAGCAGGCTAGCGGGGGTAAACACCGGGGAGCTGTTTTTT; cdr3_aa: CASRLAGVNTGELFF
clone_size: many; cdr3_length: 18; j_call: TRBJ2-5; d_call: TRBD2; v_call: TRBV28; cdr3_nt: TGTGCCAGCAGTTACCAGGCGGGAGGGGTGGGGTACCAAGAGACCCAGTACTTC; cdr3_aa: CASSYQAGGVGYQETQYF
clone_size: many; cdr3_length: 16; j_call: TRBJ2-1; d_call: TRBD2; v_call: TRBV7-9; cdr3_nt: TGTGCCAGCAGCTCCTCAAGCGGGAGGGCCTACAATGAGCAGTTCTTC; cdr3_aa: CASSSSSGRAYNEQFF
clone_size: few; cdr3_length: 14; j_call: TRBJ2-7; d_call: TRBD1; v_call: TRBV7-3; cdr3_nt: TGTGCCAGCAGCTCGGACAGGGCCCTTCCTGAGCAGTACTTC; cdr3_aa: CASSSDRALPEQYF
clone_size: -; cdr3_length: 17; j_call: TRBJ1-2; d_call: TRBD1; v_call: TRBV29-1; cdr3_nt: TGCAGCGTTGAAGAGCGGGACAGGGGGCAGGCTAACTATGGCTACACCTTC; cdr3_aa: CSVEERDRGQANYGYTF
clone_size: -; cdr3_length: 17; j_call: TRBJ1-1; d_call: -; v_call: TRBV12-3/TRBV12-4; cdr3_nt: TGTGCCAGCAGTTGGGGGGCGGAGCGAAGGCTGAACACTGAAGCTTTCTTT; cdr3_aa: CASSWGAERRLNTEAFF
clone_size: few; cdr3_length: 15; j_call: TRBJ2-1; d_call: TRBD2; v_call: TRBV7-9; cdr3_nt: TGTGCCAGCAGCTATTTAGCGGGATCGAATAATGAGCAGTTCTTC; cdr3_aa: CASSYLAGSNNEQFF
clone_size: many; cdr3_length: 12; j_call: TRBJ2-3; d_call: -; v_call: TRBV7-2; cdr3_nt: TGTGCCAGCAGCTTAATGGGAGATACGCAGTATTTT; cdr3_aa: CASSLMGDTQYF
clone_size: few; cdr3_length: 17; j_call: TRBJ1-2; d_call: -; v_call: TRBV28; cdr3_nt: TGTGCCAGCAGTTTATCAGACCTCGACCGAGCTAACTATGGCTACACCTTC; cdr3_aa: CASSLSDLDRANYGYTF
clone_size: many; cdr3_length: 14; j_call: TRBJ1-5; d_call: -; v_call: TRBV6-1; cdr3_nt: TGTGCGAGTGGGGGGGGAGATAGCAATCAGCCCCAGCATTTT; cdr3_aa: CASGGGDSNQPQHF
clone_size: -; cdr3_length: 15; j_call: TRBJ2-2; d_call: -; v_call: TRBV19; cdr3_nt: -; cdr3_aa: CASTSGAANTGELFF
clone_size: few; cdr3_length: 15; j_call: TRBJ2-3; d_call: -; v_call: TRBV6-2/TRBV6-3; cdr3_nt: TGTGCCAGCATCATAGGAGGAGGAAGCACAGATACGCAGTATTTT; cdr3_aa: CASIIGGGSTDTQYF
clone_size: -; cdr3_length: 13; j_call: TRBJ1-1; d_call: TRBD1; v_call: TRBV29-1; cdr3_nt: TGCAGCGTCGGCGACAGGGTCGCCACTGAAGCTTTCTTT; cdr3_aa: CSVGDRVATEAFF
clone_size: -; cdr3_length: 15; j_call: TRBJ2-1; d_call: TRBD2; v_call: TRBV5-1; cdr3_nt: TGCGCCAGCAGCTTGGCGGGAGGACCCCACAATGAGCAGTTCTTC; cdr3_aa: CASSLAGGPHNEQFF
clone_size: -; cdr3_length: 14; j_call: TRBJ2-3; d_call: -; v_call: TRBV6-1; cdr3_nt: TGTGCCAGCAGCCAGACAGACGGCACAGATACGCAGTATTTT; cdr3_aa: CASSQTDGTDTQYF
clone_size: few; cdr3_length: 15; j_call: TRBJ2-1; d_call: TRBD2; v_call: TRBV7-9; cdr3_nt: TGTGCCAGCAGAGCTAGCGGCAACTCCTACAATGAGCAGTTCTTC; cdr3_aa: CASRASGNSYNEQFF
clone_size: many; cdr3_length: 16; j_call: TRBJ1-4; d_call: -; v_call: TRBV28; cdr3_nt: TGTGCCAGCAGTCCGTACAGGGAAGCAACTAATGAAAAACTGTTTTTT; cdr3_aa: CASSPYREATNEKLFF
clone_size: -; cdr3_length: 15; j_call: TRBJ2-2; d_call: -; v_call: TRBV19; cdr3_nt: TGTGCCAGTAGACCTAGGACGATCCAGTCCGGGGAGCTGTTTTTT; cdr3_aa: CASRPRTIQSGELFF
clone_size: few; cdr3_length: 14; j_call: TRBJ1-2; d_call: -; v_call: TRBV6-1; cdr3_nt: TGTGCCAGCAGTTACGCGGACTCTATTCGTGGCTACACCTTC; cdr3_aa: CASSYADSIRGYTF
clone_size: many; cdr3_length: 15; j_call: TRBJ2-7; d_call: -; v_call: TRBV6-2/TRBV6-3; cdr3_nt: TGTGCCAGCAGTACCTCTGGGGGGCCCCACTACGAGCAGTACTTC; cdr3_aa: CASSTSGGPHYEQYF
clone_size: few; cdr3_length: 15; j_call: TRBJ2-1; d_call: TRBD2; v_call: TRBV9; cdr3_nt: TGTGCCAGCAGCCCAAAGGGACTAGCTCACAATGAGCAGTTCTTC; cdr3_aa: CASSPKGLAHNEQFF
clone_size: many; cdr3_length: 11; j_call: TRBJ2-7; d_call: -; v_call: TRBV20-1; cdr3_nt: TGCAGTGTAACTCGGGCGCGGGAGCAGTACTTC; cdr3_aa: CSVTRAREQYF
clone_size: few; cdr3_length: 14; j_call: TRBJ2-7; d_call: TRBD2; v_call: TRBV29-1; cdr3_nt: TGCAGCGAGAATAGCGGGAAAAAGACCTACGAGCAGTACTTC; cdr3_aa: CSENSGKKTYEQYF
clone_size: many; cdr3_length: 14; j_call: TRBJ2-3; d_call: -; v_call: TRBV20-1; cdr3_nt: TGCAGTGCTAGAGATTGGGTAGCGACAGATACGCAGTATTTT; cdr3_aa: CSARDWVATDTQYF
clone_size: many; cdr3_length: 17; j_call: TRBJ2-1; d_call: TRBD2; v_call: TRBV20-1; cdr3_nt: TGCAGTGCTAGCTGGACTAGCGGGAGTCTATCCTACAATGAGCAGTTCTTC; cdr3_aa: CSASWTSGSLSYNEQFF
clone_size: many; cdr3_length: 15; j_call: TRBJ2-7; d_call: -; v_call: TRBV20-1; cdr3_nt: TGCAGTGCTAGGAGGCCGACCGGGCGCTCCTACGAGCAGTACTTC; cdr3_aa: CSARRPTGRSYEQYF
clone_size: many; cdr3_length: 15; j_call: TRBJ2-5; d_call: -; v_call: TRBV12-3/TRBV12-4; cdr3_nt: TGTGCCAGCAGAAAGAGTGGCGGGGTTCAAGAGACCCAGTACTTC; cdr3_aa: CASRKSGGVQETQYF
clone_size: many; cdr3_length: 14; j_call: TRBJ2-7; d_call: -; v_call: TRBV11-2; cdr3_nt: TGTGCCAGCAGCTTAGAACCGGTTTTCAACGAGCAGTACTTC; cdr3_aa: CASSLEPVFNEQYF
clone_size: many; cdr3_length: 15; j_call: TRBJ2-2; d_call: TRBD2; v_call: TRBV12-3/TRBV12-4; cdr3_nt: TGTGCCAGCAGTTTACTAGCGGGAGTCACCGGGGAGCTGTTTTTT; cdr3_aa: CASSLLAGVTGELFF
clone_size: many; cdr3_length: 17; j_call: TRBJ2-3; d_call: TRBD2; v_call: TRBV28; cdr3_nt: TGTGCCAGCAGTTACCCTGGACTAGCGGGAGGCACAGATACGCAGTATTTT; cdr3_aa: CASSYPGLAGGTDTQYF